The next 12 T cell receptor beta chains were all read from a single sample in a study of blood T cell repertoires in COVID-19. Clones were read by immunoSEQ multiplex PCR, and TCRdb kept only the in-frame ones, dropping some. Of some 530,000 clones in the sample, 80% to 90% were seen once. The sample was PBMCs or T cells enriched from blood (not recorded which). These receptors were obtained from a woman aged 60 to 75 who had recovered from COVID-19.

The chain recombines TRBV4-1 with TRBJ1-5; D may be TRBD1 (5 bases). The V gene's germline CDR1 is MGHRA and CDR2 YSYEKL. V was shortened by 6 bases and J by 3 bases, with 12 bases between the two germline ends. The CDR3 spans 14 residues. This CDR3 reads CASSSGPHNQPQHF. As DNA, the CDR3 is TGCGCCAGCAGTTCAGGGCCACACAATCAGCCCCAGCATTTT.

The J gene is TRBJ2-3, the V gene TRBV29-1, with a weak D call TRBD1 (6 bases). V gave up 5 bases and J gave up 6 bases, with 12 bases separating them. Germline CDR1 reads SQVTM; CDR2 reads ANQGSEA. This CDR3 contains 12 residues. The CDR3: CSVLQGSDTQYF. The CDR3 nucleotides are TGCAGCGTTCTACAGGGTTCGGATACGCAGTATTTT.

V usage is TRBV5-8 and J usage is TRBJ2-2; D not resolved. V gave up 4 bases and J gave up 1 base, with 14 bases separating them. CDR3 length: 16 amino acids. The V gene's germline CDR1 is SGHTS and CDR2 YDEGEE. The DNA for the CDR3 is TGTGCCAGCAGCCCATTAGCCTGGGTGAACACCGGGGAGCTGTTTTTT. It translates to CASSPLAWVNTGELFF.

The chain links TRBV11-2 to TRBJ1-3; D not resolved. CDR1 and CDR2 from the germline V gene are SGHAT and FQNNGV. The CDR3 spans 13 residues. V lost 4 bases and J lost 3, with 7 bases in between. This CDR3 reads CASSSGFGNTIYF. The DNA for the CDR3 is TGTGCCAGCAGCTCCGGGTTTGGAAACACCATATATTTT. Filled out from reference TRBV11-2 and TRBJ1-3, the complete variable domain reads EAGVAQSPRYKIIEKRQSVAFWCNPISGHATLYWYQQILGQGPKLLIQFQNNGVVDDSQLPKDRFSAERLKGVDSTLKIQPAKLEDSAVYLCASSSGFGNTIYFGEGSWLTVV.

The chain links TRBV21-1 to TRBJ2-7; the DNA was not used to check the table's D call, TRBD1. TRBV21-1 is a listed pseudogene. The CDR3 is 14 residues long. The CDR3 nucleotides read TGTGCCAGCAGCAAAGCAGGGCAGGGCTACGAGCAGTACGTC. Protein sequence: CASSKAGQGYEQYV.

The chain combines TRBV9 with TRBJ1-6, with D maybe TRBD1 (5 bases). V gave up 0 bases and J gave up 9 bases, with 13 bases separating them. CDR3 size: 15 residues. Per the germline V gene, CDR1 is SGDLS and CDR2 is YYNGEE. The CDR3 sequence: CASSVEGRAASPLHF. The CDR3 nucleotides are TGTGCCAGCAGCGTAGAAGGCAGGGCGGCTTCACCCCTCCACTTT.

Points on this clone: Other nucleotide sequences in the sample specify the same CDR3. CDR3 protein: CASSYRGTDTQYF. CDR3 nucleotide sequence: TGTGCCAGCAGTTACCGGGGGACAGATACGCAGTATTTT. The rearrangement links TRBV12-3 or TRBV12-4 to TRBJ2-3, with a weak D call TRBD2 (6 bases). This CDR3 is built from 13 residues. Between the trimmed V and J ends, which lost 4 bases and 3 bases, there was a span of 8 bases.

This clone was detected once. J is TRBJ1-1 and V is TRBV7-9; D gene uncertain. Germline CDR1 reads SEHNR; CDR2 reads FQNEAQ (reference sequence). The V gene lost 5 bases and the J gene lost 0 bases, with 7 bases spanning the gap. The CDR3 totals 13 residues. CDR3 nucleotide sequence: TGTGCCAGCAGCAGGCAGGTGAACACTGAAGCTTTCTTT. Encoded protein: CASSRQVNTEAFF.

This chain's CDR3 is CASSTGAGNTIYF. The CDR3 coding sequence is TGTGCCAGCAGTACCGGGGCTGGAAACACCATATATTTT. V usage is TRBV28 and J usage is TRBJ1-3; D uncertain. The CDR3 is made up of 13 amino acids. CDR1 and CDR2 from the germline V gene are MDHEN and SYDVKM. Between the trimmed V and J ends, which lost 5 bases and 2 bases, there was a span of 7 bases.

The CDR3 DNA sequence: TGTGCCAGCAGCTTAGGGGGGGAACTCGGTGAAAAACTGTTTTTT. Encoded protein: CASSLGGELGEKLFF. The chain links TRBV7-6 to TRBJ1-4, with a possible D match to TRBD1 (5 bases). Trimming shortened V by 1 base and J by 7 bases, and 13 bases separated the two germline ends. The germline V gene encodes CDR1 SGHVS and CDR2 FNYEAQ. The CDR3 is 15 residues long.

The J gene is TRBJ2-3, the V gene TRBV7-6; tentative D call: TRBD2 (7 bases). The ends were cut back, 5 bases at V and 6 bases at J, with 18 bases in the middle. The CDR3 consists of 15 residues. The germline V gene has CDR1 SGHVS and CDR2 FNYEAQ. The CDR3 protein is CASSSGVDRSDTQYF. For the CDR3, the DNA is TGTGCCAGCAGCAGCGGGGTGGACAGATCCGATACGCAGTATTTT.

The V call is TRBV11-2, the J call TRBJ1-3; D is uncertain. V lost 1 base and J lost 4, with 5 bases in between. From germline, CDR1 is SGHAT and CDR2 FQNNGV. The length of the CDR3 is 13 residues. The CDR3 loop is CASSLAGGNTIYF. CDR3 nucleotides: TGTGCCAGCAGCTTAGCCGGGGGAAACACCATATATTTT.